Below are 17 T cell receptor beta chains sequenced from a single sample in a study of cytomegalovirus exposure and HLA in healthy donors (dated by TCRdb to about 2017). Library preparation employed the immunoSEQ multiplex PCR assay. What TCRdb holds here is the immuneACCESS table cut down to in-frame rearrangements. Part of the clones is not present; checked against another copy, under half of the missing clones reflect an unresolved V gene, and the others are unexplained. The sample includes 100,000 or so clones, with about 90% observed a single time. In total, the top ten clones hold around 6% of the sample. The source material was PBMCs. Source of these receptors: a man between 18 and 29 years old in good health and CMV-seropositive.

The chain uses TRBV4-3 and TRBJ2-5, with 7 bases lining up with TRBD1. This CDR3 has 14 amino acids. CDR1 is LGHNA, CDR2 YSLEER, per germline. The junction had 7 bases not matched to a gene; V was cut back by 4 bases and J by 5 bases. CDR3 sequence (DNA): TGCGCCAGCAGCCCAAGACAGGGTGGGGAGACCCAGTACTTC. Its translation: CASSPRQGGETQYF.

The rearrangement joins TRBV19 to TRBJ1-5, with D possibly matching TRBD1 (6 bases). The V gene's germline CDR1 is LNHDA and CDR2 SQIVND (reference sequence). CDR3 length: 15 amino acids. Trimming left V 3 bases short and J 6 bases short, with 15 bases between. The CDR3 loop reads CASSISGQFSQPQHF. CDR3 DNA: TGTGCCAGTAGTATCTCTGGACAGTTTTCTCAGCCCCAGCATTTT.

This clone was detected once. This chain connects TRBV18 to TRBJ2-1, with 9 bases lining up with TRBD2. Trimming cost V 4 bases and J 6 bases; bases outside gene matches: 13. CDR1 KGHSH and CDR2 LQKENI come from the germline V gene. The CDR3 runs to 17 residues. The CDR3 DNA reads as TGTGCCAGCTCACGCTCCGGGACTAGCCTTACCGGCAATGAGCAGTTCTTC. Protein sequence: CASSRSGTSLTGNEQFF. The complete variable domain, with remaining parts taken from reference TRBV18 and TRBJ2-1, reads NAGVMQNPRHLVRRRGQEARLRCSPMKGHSHVYWYRQLPEEGLKFMVYLQKENIIDESGMPKERFSAEFPKEGPSILRIQQVVRGDSAAYFCASSRSGTSLTGNEQFFGPGTRLTVL.

J is TRBJ1-2 and V is TRBV19; TRBD1 might be the D (5 bases). Germline V gene lookup returns CDR1 LNHDA and CDR2 SQIVND (reference sequence). The CDR3 is 14 amino acids. The V end was cut by 5 bases, the J end by 4 bases, with 14 bases between. CDR3 region: CASSAVTVIYGYTF. The CDR3 bases are TGTGCCAGTAGTGCGGTGACAGTTATCTATGGCTACACCTTC.

The chain is built from TRBV4-1 and TRBJ2-5; tentative D call: TRBD1 (6 bases). Germline V gene sequence: CDR1 MGHRA, CDR2 YSYEKL. The CDR3 spans 15 residues. V was cut by 0 bases and J by 2 bases, with 10 bases left in between. The CDR3 region has the DNA TGCGCCAGCAGCCAAGAGTGGGGGCGGCAAGAGACCCAGTACTTC. This gives the protein CASSQEWGRQETQYF.

V and J are TRBV18 and TRBJ2-7; TRBD1 matches at 8 bases. Per the germline V gene, CDR1 is KGHSH and CDR2 is LQKENI. CDR3 size: 14 residues. V trimming: 6 bases; J trimming: 0 bases; junction bases outside the gene matches: 4. Here the CDR3 reads CASSPTGGSYEQYF. CDR3 nucleotides: TGTGCCAGCTCGCCTACAGGGGGCTCCTACGAGCAGTACTTC.

The chain is built from TRBV5-1 and TRBJ2-2; D is perhaps TRBD2 (5 bases). Germline V gene data show CDR1 as SGHRS and CDR2 as YFSETQ. There are 14 residues in the CDR3. V was clipped by 4 bases and J by 2 bases, with 9 bases between them. The CDR3 bases are TGCGCCAGCAGCGTGACGGGAAACACCGGGGAGCTGTTTTTT. Translation gives CASSVTGNTGELFF.

This chain links TRBV2 with TRBJ1-1; perhaps TRBD1 as D (6 bases). CDR1 and CDR2 (germline): SNHLY, FYNNEI. V lost 4 bases and J lost 6, with 15 bases in between. CDR3 length: 14 residues. The CDR3 here is CASSAEGELSEAFF. CDR3 in DNA: TGTGCCAGCAGTGCCGAGGGGGAACTCTCTGAAGCTTTCTTT.

The rearrangement joins TRBV28 to TRBJ2-2, with 8 bases fitting TRBD2. J was trimmed by 7 bases and V by 6 bases; bases with no gene match: 10. The germline V gene has CDR1 MDHEN and CDR2 SYDVKM. The CDR3 is 15 residues long. The CDR3 sequence is CASSPLAGLGGELFF. Written as DNA, the CDR3 is TGTGCCAGCAGCCCTTTAGCGGGATTGGGCGGGGAGCTGTTTTTT.

The rearrangement joins TRBV13 to TRBJ1-1, with D perhaps matching TRBD1 (6 bases). Looked up from germline, CDR1 is PRHDT and CDR2 is FYEKMQ (reference sequence). This CDR3 is 12 amino acids long. V was pared by 4 bases and J by 5 bases, with 8 bases between. For the CDR3, the DNA is TGTGCCAGCAGCTCCCAGGGGACTGAAGCTTTCTTT. This codes for CASSSQGTEAFF.

The rearrangement joins TRBV5-1 to TRBJ2-1; maybe TRBD1 (6 bases). This CDR3 contains 16 residues. The germline gives CDR1 SGHRS, CDR2 YFSETQ. V was trimmed by 0 bases and J by 4 bases, leaving 14 bases between them. CDR3 amino acids: CASSLGGARGYNEQFF. The CDR3 nucleotides are TGCGCCAGCAGCTTGGGAGGTGCCAGGGGATACAATGAGCAGTTCTTC.

The CDR3 DNA reads TGTGCCACCAGCAGAGACTCGCCCTTAGCGGGGGGTAACAATGAGCAGTTCTTC. Residues: CATSRDSPLAGGNNEQFF. This sequence joins TRBV15 and TRBJ2-1; the match to TRBD2 covers 10 bases. V was pared by 0 bases and J by 5 bases, with 10 bases of the junction left unmatched. This CDR3 is built from 18 residues. Germline lookup yields CDR1 LNHNV and CDR2 YYDKDF (reference sequence).

The chain is built from TRBV7-2 and TRBJ2-2; TRBD1 agrees at 8 bases. Germline V gene lookup returns CDR1 SGHTA and CDR2 FQGNSA. Trimming at V came to 8 bases and at J to 0 bases, leaving 2 bases not matched to a gene. There are 14 residues in the CDR3. In DNA form, the CDR3 reads TGTGCCAGCCGACAGGGGACGAACACCGGGGAGCTGTTTTTT. Its protein product is CASRQGTNTGELFF.

This clone appeared once. The CDR3 sequence is CASGSPANSYNEQFF. DNA of the CDR3: TGTGCCAGCGGGTCCCCAGCGAACTCCTACAATGAGCAGTTCTTC. The chain couples TRBV4-2 to TRBJ2-1; D call uncertain. CDR3 length equals 15 residues. The germline V and J ends were trimmed by 8 bases and 0 bases, with 14 bases remaining between them. Germline CDR1 reads LGHNA; CDR2 reads YNFKEQ.

This clone was seen just once. The chain links TRBV9 to TRBJ1-5; the match to TRBD1 covers 8 bases. With 1 base clipped from V and 4 bases from J, the junction kept 19 bases outside the gene matches. The CDR3 loop spans 20 amino acids. Germline CDR1 SGDLS, CDR2 YYNGEE. The CDR3 reads CASSVLPPDREKFSNQPQHF. CDR3 in DNA: TGTGCCAGCAGCGTATTGCCCCCGGACAGGGAAAAATTTTCAAATCAGCCCCAGCATTTT.

The chain joins TRBV7-9 to TRBJ1-2; perhaps TRBD1 as D (6 bases). The CDR3 runs 16 residues. CDR1 SEHNR and CDR2 FQNEAQ come from the germline V gene (reference sequence). With 5 bases removed from V and 3 bases from J, the gap between germline ends came to 19 bases. The CDR3 DNA follows: TGTGCCAGCAGCGAGGGGACAACAGAGGGAGACTATGGCTACACCTTC. Residues: CASSEGTTEGDYGYTF. The full variable domain, in which reference TRBV7-9 and TRBJ1-2 provide the parts outside the CDR3, is DTGVSQNPRHKITKRGQNVTFRCDPISEHNRLYWYRQTLGQGPEFLTYFQNEAQLEKSRLLSDRFSAERPKGSFSTLEIQRTEQGDSAMYLCASSEGTTEGDYGYTFGSGTRLTVV.

This chain links TRBV4-2 with TRBJ1-1, with D possibly being TRBD1 (5 bases). The CDR3 has 16 residues. The germline CDR1 and CDR2 sequences are LGHNA and YNFKEQ. Trimming removed 0 bases at V and 0 bases at J, with 11 bases between. The CDR3 sequence: CASSQDLPGMNTEAFF. For the CDR3, the DNA is TGTGCCAGCAGCCAAGATCTTCCAGGGATGAACACTGAAGCTTTCTTT.